What follows is one T cell receptor (beta chain) and its context. Sequencing was performed with immunoSEQ multiplex PCR; in TCRdb, only in-frame clones are kept and a portion is missing. This sample has roughly 32,000 clones, with over 75% found just once. The data were taken from a study of blood T cell repertoires in COVID-19. Study-level background: T cells, B-cell-depleted T cells, or PBMCs supplied cDNA or gDNA.

The CDR3 runs 14 residues. Germline V gene lookup returns CDR1 MNHEY and CDR2 SVGEGT. V shed 5 bases and J shed 0 bases, with 11 bases lying between them. The TCR was taken from a man aged 60-69 years with active COVID-19. The sample comprised peripheral blood. This chain links TRBV6-2 or TRBV6-3 with TRBJ2-7; D call uncertain. The CDR3 region is CASSHTTVSYEQYF. DNA of the CDR3: TGTGCCAGCAGTCACACCACCGTCTCCTACGAGCAGTACTTC.